This T cell receptor (beta chain) originates from a study of blood T cells in healthy people across ages. Primed by a sample-barcoded 5' primer and a J-beta primer mix, a second PCR proceeded for roughly 6 to 12 cycles. MiXCR, applied by TCRdb to the 5' RACE reads, yields one record per CDR3 protein. The data contain 780,000 or so distinct CDR3 sequences, about 61% of them singletons. The germline CDR1 and CDR2 sequences are MNHEY and SMNVEV (reference sequence). The CDR3 length is 14 residues. Notes on this clonotype: Germline and junction disagree at one end, which may indicate a read error.

Sequencing was performed on blood. The sequence was collected from a man aged 35 to 55 in good health. J is TRBJ2-7 and V is TRBV27; 8 nucleotides align to TRBD2. The CDR3 loop reads CTSSKLADSYEQYF. The DNA of the CDR3 is TGTACCAGCAGTAAACTAGCGGACTCCTACGAGCAGTACTTC.